One sample yielded the 3 T cell receptor beta chains listed below, sequenced in a study of shared clonotypes between healthy human individuals. Assay: immunoSEQ multiplex PCR; the TCRdb copy retains only in-frame clones and omits some. This repertoire shows 2 million to 2.5 million clones, about 90% found once; its top ten account for approximately 0.39%. Sequencing was done on a sample of naive CD4+ T cells from PBMCs. This sample's subset: CD45RA+ positively selected. These receptors were obtained from a man younger than 35 in good health. Some clones in this sample may be carry-over from other donors' samples.

V is TRBV11-2 and J is TRBJ2-1; 8 nucleotides line up with TRBD2. Germline CDR1 and CDR2: SGHAT and FQNNGV. The CDR3 is 17 amino acids. After removal of 5 bases from V and 3 bases from J, the junction contained 12 bases not matched to a gene. The CDR3 spells CASSDSGTPSFYNEQFF. The CDR3 nucleotides read TGTGCCAGCAGCGATAGCGGGACGCCCTCTTTCTACAATGAGCAGTTCTTC. Based on the CDR3 plus reference TRBV11-2 and TRBJ2-1, the full variable domain is EAGVAQSPRYKIIEKRQSVAFWCNPISGHATLYWYQQILGQGPKLLIQFQNNGVVDDSQLPKDRFSAERLKGVDSTLKIQPAKLEDSAVYLCASSDSGTPSFYNEQFFGPGTRLTVL.

This chain links TRBV28 with TRBJ1-5; D is uncertain. Germline V gene sequence: CDR1 MDHEN, CDR2 SYDVKM. The length of the CDR3 is 15 residues. V lost 6 bases, J lost 6 bases, and 18 bases lay in between. The CDR3 here is CASRTRGRLSQPQHF. The CDR3 bases are TGTGCCAGCAGAACCCGGGGTAGGTTGAGTCAGCCCCAGCATTTT.

J is TRBJ1-1 and V is TRBV4-2, with 7 bases lining up with TRBD1. This CDR3 has 15 residues. J was trimmed by 0 bases and V by 3 bases; bases with no gene match: 4. CDR1 is LGHNA and CDR2 is YNFKEQ in the germline V gene. CDR3: CASSQGDRVNTEAFF. DNA for the CDR3: TGTGCCAGCAGCCAGGGAGACAGGGTGAACACTGAAGCTTTCTTT.